These 15 T cell receptor beta chains originate from one sample sequenced in a study of cytomegalovirus exposure and HLA in healthy donors. Vbeta (60) and Jbeta (13) primers were used in the PCR. Generated by immunoSEQ multiplex PCR, the TCRdb table keeps only in-frame clones and is missing some. The data contain roughly 130,000 clones, about 80% of them seen just once; the ten biggest clones take up under 3%. Sequenced material: PBMCs. These receptors all stem from a man aged 25-45 years in good health and CMV-seronegative.

The V gene is TRBV7-9, the J gene TRBJ2-3; 9 bases agree with TRBD2. The CDR3 extends over 17 amino acids. CDR1 SEHNR and CDR2 FQNEAQ come from the germline V gene (reference sequence). V dropped 3 bases and J dropped 5; count of bases not matched to a gene: 12. This CDR3 reads CASSFAGGPFFRDTQYF. CDR3 nucleotides: TGTGCCAGCAGCTTTGCGGGAGGGCCCTTTTTTAGAGATACGCAGTATTTT.

The gene calls are TRBV19 and TRBJ1-4; a weak D match, TRBD1 (5 bases). In germline, CDR1 is LNHDA, CDR2 SQIVND (reference sequence). V dropped 6 bases and J dropped 7 bases, with 18 bases sitting between them. CDR3 length equals 15 residues. CDR3 loop: CASRPHGGMSEKLFF. In DNA form, the CDR3 reads TGTGCCAGTAGGCCCCACGGGGGGATGAGTGAAAAACTGTTTTTT.

The rearrangement joins TRBV29-1 to TRBJ1-1; D uncertain. Germline V gene data show CDR1 as SQVTM and CDR2 as ANQGSEA. This CDR3 is built from 15 residues. V was cut by 4 bases and J by 4 bases, with 19 bases left in between. The DNA for the CDR3 is TGCAGCGTTGTCAGTGCTCCAGTCTCGGGCACTGAAGCTTTCTTT. This encodes CSVVSAPVSGTEAFF.

V is TRBV5-6 and J is TRBJ1-1; no clear D. Germline assignment: CDR1 SGHDT and CDR2 YYEEEE. This CDR3 has 15 residues. The V gene lost 2 bases and the J gene lost 3 bases, with 14 bases spanning the gap. CDR3 DNA: TGTGCCAGCAGCTTTCTGTCGTATGTCGACACTGAAGCTTTCTTT. Translation: CASSFLSYVDTEAFF.

V is TRBV30 and J is TRBJ2-1, with 8 bases matching TRBD2. Unmatched junction bases numbered 7, after V lost 5 bases and J lost 7 bases. Per the germline V gene, CDR1 is GTSNPN and CDR2 is SVGIG (reference sequence). The CDR3 covers 13 residues. The DNA for the CDR3 is TGTGCCTGGGAACGGGAGGGCCGGAATGAGCAGTTCTTC. It encodes CAWEREGRNEQFF.

V is TRBV6-6 and J is TRBJ2-7; tentatively, D is TRBD1 (6 bases). This CDR3 has 15 residues. V was pared by 5 bases and J by 0 bases, with 14 bases between. Germline CDR1 MNHNY, CDR2 SVGAGI (reference sequence). CDR3 DNA sequence: TGTGCCAGCAGTCCGACAGGAATCTCCTCCTACGAGCAGTACTTC. This codes for CASSPTGISSYEQYF.

This clone has only a few counts. V gene TRBV6-5 combines with J gene TRBJ2-5; no clear D. Germline V lookup: CDR1 MNHEY, CDR2 SVGAGI. Deletions cut 0 bases from V and 1 base from J, with 9 bases between. CDR3 length: 15 amino acids. For the CDR3, the DNA is TGTGCCAGCAGTTACTCGTCTTCGCGCCAAGAGACCCAGTACTTC. It specifies CASSYSSSRQETQYF.

The rearrangement joins TRBV19 to TRBJ2-7; 7 nucleotides line up with TRBD1. The CDR3 contains 16 residues. The germline gives CDR1 LNHDA, CDR2 SQIVND (reference sequence). Losses at the gene ends were 4 bases for V and 2 bases for J; bases not matched to a gene: 11. DNA of the CDR3: TGTGCCAGTAGTACAATCGAGGGACAGTCTACCTACGAGCAGTACTTC. Translated, it gives CASSTIEGQSTYEQYF.

The gene calls are TRBV25-1 and TRBJ1-4, with D uncertain. The V gene lost 7 bases and the J gene lost 4 bases, with 13 bases spanning the gap. Germline V CDR1 and CDR2: MGHDK, SYGVNS. CDR3 length: 14 amino acids. This chain's CDR3 is CASTDGFFNEKLFF. In DNA form, the CDR3 reads TGTGCCAGCACTGACGGGTTTTTTAATGAAAAACTGTTTTTT.

This clone was detected only once. This rearrangement joins TRBV27 to TRBJ2-1; 8 bases match TRBD2. Losses at the gene ends were 0 bases for V and 8 bases for J; bases not matched to a gene: 15. The length of the CDR3 is 18 residues. Germline lookup yields CDR1 MNHEY and CDR2 SMNVEV (reference sequence). CDR3 in amino acids: CASSLSPNEAGERHEQFF. The CDR3 DNA is TGTGCCAGCAGTTTATCCCCAAACGAAGCGGGAGAAAGGCATGAGCAGTTCTTC.

The chain recombines TRBV29-1 with TRBJ1-2; D unresolved. The CDR3 is 14 amino acids. Germline V gene sequence: CDR1 SQVTM, CDR2 ANQGSEA. Trimming took off 0 bases at V and 6 bases at J, with 14 bases between the two ends. The CDR3 region has the DNA TGCAGCGTTGAAGATCGCAGGCCCGCAAATGGCTACACCTTC. It is translated as CSVEDRRPANGYTF.

The gene calls are TRBV28 and TRBJ2-1; tentatively, D is TRBD2 (6 bases). The CDR3 runs to 16 residues. The germline V and J ends were trimmed by 5 bases and 2 bases, with 16 bases remaining between them. CDR1 and CDR2 from the germline V gene are MDHEN and SYDVKM. The CDR3 DNA follows: TGTGCCAGCAGTAACCACGTAGCGGAGACCTACAATGAGCAGTTCTTC. Its protein is CASSNHVAETYNEQFF.

This clone was observed a few times. The chain recombines TRBV7-2 with TRBJ2-7, with unresolved D. The CDR3 runs to 15 residues. Germline V gene data show CDR1 as SGHTA and CDR2 as FQGNSA. The ends were cut back, 6 bases at V and 3 bases at J, with 18 bases in the middle. Here the CDR3 DNA reads TGTGCCAGCAGGTCCTCAATGGCACCGTACTACGAGCAGTACTTC. Its translation: CASRSSMAPYYEQYF.

The chain recombines TRBV7-8 with TRBJ1-2; 8 bases fit TRBD1. The V gene's germline CDR1 is SGHVS and CDR2 FQNEAQ. The length of the CDR3 is 17 residues. The V gene end was trimmed by 0 bases and the J gene end by 0 bases; junction bases not matched to a gene: 6. The chain's CDR3 is CASSLARQGSANYGYTF. The CDR3 nucleotides are TGTGCCAGCAGCTTAGCGCGACAGGGGTCAGCTAACTATGGCTACACCTTC. The full variable domain, rest sourced from reference TRBV7-8 and TRBJ1-2, is GAGVSQSPRYKVAKRGQDVALRCDPISGHVSLFWYQQALGQGPEFLTYFQNEAQLDKSGLPSDRFFAERPEGSVSTLKIQRTQQEDSAVYLCASSLARQGSANYGYTFGSGTRLTVV.

V and J are TRBV9 and TRBJ2-1, with 8 positions matching TRBD2. Per germline, CDR1 SGDLS and CDR2 YYNGEE. Losses at the gene ends were 1 base for V and 7 bases for J; bases not matched to a gene: 7. This CDR3 has 15 residues. The CDR3: CASSVFAGRGNEQFF. The CDR3 DNA sequence: TGTGCCAGCAGCGTATTCGCCGGGAGGGGAAATGAGCAGTTCTTC.